What follows are 23 T cell receptor beta chains derived from one specimen sequenced in a study of T cell responses to AZD1222 COVID-19 vaccine. The data were produced by immunoSEQ multiplex PCR, yet TCRdb's version contains in-frame clones alone and is incomplete. The data contain about 200,000 clones, roughly 92% of them seen just once; the ten biggest clones take up about 1%. The sequences come from peripheral blood, collected 28 days after the second AZD1222 dose. The receptors were gathered from an adult who received the AZD1222 COVID-19 vaccine.

The V call is TRBV19, the J call TRBJ1-4; TRBD1 might be the D (6 bases). Germline V lookup: CDR1 LNHDA, CDR2 SQIVND (reference sequence). This CDR3 is built from 16 residues. Trimming pared 4 bases from V and 4 bases from J, leaving 16 bases between. CDR3: CASSKNKDSGNEKLFF. The CDR3 region has the DNA TGTGCCAGTAGTAAGAATAAGGACAGCGGTAATGAAAAACTGTTTTTT.

This rearrangement joins TRBV6-2 or TRBV6-3 to TRBJ2-2; TRBD1 agrees at 9 bases. The CDR3 contains 20 residues. Germline-derived CDR1 and CDR2 are MNHEY and SVGEGT. V lost 4 bases and J lost 1; bases outside the gene matches: 16. CDR3 nucleotide sequence: TGTGCCAGCAGTTTCTTACCCGGGACAGGGACCAGGCTGAACACCGGGGAGCTGTTTTTT. This codes for CASSFLPGTGTRLNTGELFF.

This chain connects TRBV18 to TRBJ1-1, with 7 bases that match TRBD1. CDR1 is KGHSH, CDR2 LQKENI, per germline. J gave up 6 bases and V 0 bases, and 4 bases lay outside the gene matches. This CDR3 has 14 residues. CDR3 in amino acids: CASSPPGQRAEAFF. CDR3 nucleotide sequence: TGTGCCAGCTCACCACCGGGACAGCGGGCTGAAGCTTTCTTT.

The chain couples TRBV6-2 or TRBV6-3 to TRBJ2-2; a possible D gene is TRBD2 (6 bases). V lost 5 bases and J lost 0, with 10 bases in between. The CDR3 is 15 residues long. Looked up from germline, CDR1 is MNHEY and CDR2 is SVGEGT. The CDR3 spells CASSPVAANTGELFF. The CDR3, as DNA: TGTGCCAGCAGTCCCGTAGCGGCGAACACCGGGGAGCTGTTTTTT.

This rearrangement joins TRBV2 to TRBJ1-5; maybe TRBD1 (6 bases). The germline gives CDR1 SNHLY, CDR2 FYNNEI. Trimming pared 8 bases from V and 7 bases from J, leaving 24 bases between. The CDR3 loop spans 16 amino acids. The CDR3 is CASGGGGIAGLQPQHF. The CDR3 nucleotides are TGTGCCAGCGGGGGAGGGGGGATCGCAGGATTACAGCCCCAGCATTTT.

V gene TRBV12-5 combines with J gene TRBJ2-3; the D gene is possibly TRBD1 (6 bases). The CDR3 length is 14 residues. Germline V gene data show CDR1 as LGHNT and CDR2 as FRNRAP. The V end was cut by 2 bases, the J end by 8 bases, with 14 bases between. DNA of the CDR3: TGTGCTAGTGGTTTGCCACTGAAAGGGGGTACGCAGTATTTT. This gives the protein CASGLPLKGGTQYF.

The chain recombines TRBV6-4 with TRBJ1-6, with 7 positions matching TRBD1. Germline V gene lookup returns CDR1 MRHNA and CDR2 SNTAGT. After removal of 4 bases from V and 10 bases from J, the junction contained 7 bases not matched to a gene. The CDR3 extends over 14 amino acids. The CDR3 here is CASSGQGSGSPLHF. CDR3 sequence (DNA): TGTGCCAGCAGTGGACAGGGCAGTGGCTCACCCCTCCACTTT.

The chain recombines TRBV12-3 or TRBV12-4 with TRBJ1-2; D gene uncertain. V lost 10 bases, J lost 5 bases, and 14 bases lay in between. The CDR3 consists of 12 residues. The CDR3 here is CATKGGEYGYTF. DNA for the CDR3: TGTGCCACCAAAGGAGGAGAATATGGCTACACCTTC.

In regard to this clone: This sample includes further DNA sequences coding for the same CDR3. V is TRBV5-1 and J is TRBJ2-3; either TRBD1 or TRBD2 may fit D (6 bases each). V was shortened by 3 bases and J by 6 bases, with 20 bases between the two germline ends. Per germline, CDR1 SGHRS and CDR2 YFSETQ. The CDR3 spans 16 residues. This CDR3 is CASSWGWGANTDTQYF. The CDR3 DNA follows: TGCGCCAGCAGCTGGGGGTGGGGGGCCAATACGGATACGCAGTATTTT.

The J gene is TRBJ1-2, the V gene TRBV6-1; D may be TRBD1 (5 bases). Per the germline V gene, CDR1 is MNHNS and CDR2 is SASEGT. V was trimmed by 1 base and J by 7 bases, leaving 16 bases between them. The CDR3 has 15 residues. CDR3 nucleotide sequence: TGTGCCAGCAGTGAAGGCGGAGGGGTGAGTGGTGGCTACACCTTC. As protein: CASSEGGGVSGGYTF.

CDR3: CASSTSSTGSSTEAFF. The CDR3 DNA reads TGCGCCAGCAGCACATCCTCTACAGGGTCGAGCACTGAAGCTTTCTTT. The chain combines TRBV5-1 with TRBJ1-1; tentatively, D is TRBD1 (6 bases). Trimming stripped 4 bases from V and 4 bases from J, with 20 bases between. Germline-derived CDR1 and CDR2 are SGHRS and YFSETQ. This CDR3 comprises 16 residues.

Here the CDR3 reads CASSLGIAEAFF. The DNA of the CDR3 is TGTGCCAGCAGTTTGGGTATCGCTGAAGCTTTCTTT. The genes are TRBV12-3 or TRBV12-4 and TRBJ1-1, with unresolved D. This CDR3 comprises 12 residues. With 3 bases removed from V and 6 bases from J, the gap between germline ends came to 8 bases.

The V call is TRBV19, the J call TRBJ1-5; 9 positions match TRBD1. Germline CDR1 LNHDA, CDR2 SQIVND (reference sequence). CDR3 length: 20 residues. V lost 5 bases and J lost 0; bases outside the gene matches: 17. The CDR3 DNA reads TGTGCCAGTAGTGCCGACCCCCTGGGACAGGGCGGATATAGCAATCAGCCCCAGCATTTT. This gives the protein CASSADPLGQGGYSNQPQHF.

The V and J genes are TRBV3-1 (or the pseudogene TRBV3-2) and TRBJ2-3, with a tentative D call TRBD2 (6 bases). Germline V gives CDR1 LGHDT, CDR2 YNNKEL (reference sequence). The CDR3 is made up of 17 amino acids. V gave up 3 bases and J gave up 0 bases, with 16 bases separating them. CDR3 residues: CASSHDPLATSTDTQYF. CDR3 sequence (DNA): TGTGCCAGCAGCCACGACCCACTAGCAACTAGCACAGATACGCAGTATTTT.

The chain combines TRBV20-1 with TRBJ1-6, with D hard to call. With 3 bases removed from V and 0 bases from J, the gap between germline ends came to 6 bases. This CDR3 region has 14 residues. From germline, CDR1 is DFQATT and CDR2 SNEGSKA (reference sequence). CDR3 in DNA: TGCAGTGCTAGTATTAGCTCCTATAATTCACCCCTCCACTTT. This translates into CSASISSYNSPLHF.

The rearrangement uses TRBV2 and TRBJ1-4; 8 bases map to TRBD1. The CDR3 runs 13 residues. Germline V gives CDR1 SNHLY, CDR2 FYNNEI. The J segment lost 7 bases and the V segment lost 9 bases, leaving 7 bases of the junction unmatched. This chain's CDR3 is CARGRQGLEKLFF. The CDR3 DNA sequence: TGTGCCAGAGGCCGACAGGGGCTTGAAAAACTGTTTTTT.

The chain joins TRBV10-2 to TRBJ1-5, with D tentatively TRBD1 (6 bases). The germline V and J ends were trimmed by 6 bases and 2 bases, with 17 bases remaining between them. The germline gives CDR1 WSHSY, CDR2 SAAADI. The length of the CDR3 is 16 residues. CDR3 coding DNA: TGCGCCAGCAGCGTTCGGGGGGCGGGTGGCAATCAGCCCCAGCATTTT. Its translation: CASSVRGAGGNQPQHF.

The chain carries TRBV5-1 and TRBJ1-4, with 8 bases matching TRBD1. The CDR3 spans 15 residues. With V trimmed by 3 bases and J by 5 bases, 6 bases remained unmatched. Looked up from germline, CDR1 is SGHRS and CDR2 is YFSETQ. CDR3 loop: CASSSQGAGNEKLFF. CDR3 nucleotide sequence: TGCGCCAGCAGCTCCCAGGGGGCGGGGAATGAAAAACTGTTTTTT.

The J gene is TRBJ1-3, the V gene TRBV9, with TRBD1 as a possible D gene (5 bases). This CDR3 has 11 residues. CDR1 is SGDLS and CDR2 is YYNGEE in the germline V gene. V lost 7 bases and J 7 bases, leaving 9 bases between the germline ends. The CDR3: CASGGGNTIYF. The CDR3 DNA is TGTGCCAGCGGTGGGGGGAACACCATATATTTT.

In its sample, this clone was seen once. The rearrangement links TRBV18 to TRBJ2-2; D might be TRBD2 (5 bases). CDR1 is KGHSH and CDR2 is LQKENI in the germline V gene. V lost 2 bases, J lost 2 bases, and 12 bases lay in between. The CDR3 length is 16 residues. CDR3 in amino acids: CASSPFSGINTGELFF. The CDR3 DNA reads TGTGCCAGCTCACCATTTTCCGGGATAAACACCGGGGAGCTGTTTTTT.

J is TRBJ2-3 and V is TRBV28; 7 positions match TRBD2. CDR1 is MDHEN and CDR2 is SYDVKM in the germline V gene. Germline trimming cut 4 bases from V and 7 bases from J; bases unmatched to any gene: 8. The CDR3 has 14 amino acids. In nucleotides, the CDR3 is TGTGCCAGCAGTTGGGGGAGGACTAGTAATACGCAGTATTTT. Protein: CASSWGRTSNTQYF.

This clone was recorded once. Other DNA sequences in the same sample also yield this CDR3. The CDR3 nucleotides read TGTGCCAGCAGCTTAAGACAGGCCAATGAGCAGTTCTTC. This sequence encodes CASSLRQANEQFF. The chain has TRBV7-3 and TRBJ2-1, with D tentatively TRBD1 (6 bases). Germline CDR1 is SGHTA and CDR2 is FQGTGA. This CDR3 has 13 residues. The germline V and J ends were trimmed by 1 base and 6 bases, with 7 bases remaining between them.

The J gene is TRBJ1-1, the V gene TRBV5-4; TRBD1 is a possible D gene (5 bases). This CDR3 has 14 residues. Germline V gene sequence: CDR1 SGHNT, CDR2 YYREEE (reference sequence). Trimming pared 1 base from V and 1 base from J, leaving 8 bases between. This chain's CDR3 is CASSLMTANTEAFF. In DNA form, the CDR3 reads TGTGCCAGCAGCTTGATGACAGCGAACACTGAAGCTTTCTTT.